One and the same sample provided the 10 T cell receptor beta chains below, sequenced in a study of post-analysis software for immune sequencing data. Findings and limits, study-wide: Controls had lower frequencies than patients of a few TRBV segments, which included TRBV5-6, TRBV5-1 and TRBV20-1.

Their antigens remain unidentified. Carried by the TCR beta cDNA libraries were unique molecular identifiers. MiXCR was run by TCRdb on the PCR reads, yielding one entry per CDR3 protein. Of roughly 700,000 distinct CDR3 sequences listed, 25% to 30% are singletons. The specimen sequenced was blood. These receptors all stem from a girl aged 5 to 17 with multiple sclerosis.

The CDR3 is CASSWMRSGEAFF. The CDR3 DNA follows: TGTGCCAGCAGCTGGATGAGGTCTGGTGAAGCTTTCTTT. This chain joins TRBV7-9 and TRBJ1-1; D is uncertain. With 4 bases removed from V and 7 bases from J, the gap between germline ends came to 13 bases. Per the germline V gene, CDR1 is SEHNR and CDR2 is FQNEAQ (reference sequence). CDR3 length equals 13 residues.

The chain joins TRBV19 to TRBJ2-1, with 12 bases identical to TRBD2. The CDR3 spans 17 residues. V dropped 5 bases and J dropped 4; count of bases not matched to a gene: 9. Germline loops: CDR1 LNHDA, CDR2 SQIVND (reference sequence). This chain's CDR3 is CASSLGLAGGKYNEQFF. The CDR3 region has the DNA TGTGCCAGTAGTCTCGGCCTAGCGGGAGGGAAATACAATGAGCAGTTCTTC.

The sample holds a few counts of this clonotype. V is TRBV5-1 and J is TRBJ2-1; D might be TRBD1 or TRBD2, each matching 6 bases. Trimming stripped 4 bases from V and 3 bases from J, with 14 bases between. CDR3 size: 15 residues. The germline CDR1 and CDR2 sequences are SGHRS and YFSETQ. This CDR3 is CASSPEGGNYNEQFF. DNA of the CDR3: TGCGCCAGCAGCCCAGAGGGGGGTAACTACAATGAGCAGTTCTTC.

This clonotype appeared many times. V and J are TRBV29-1 and TRBJ2-1; D uncertain. The CDR3 loop spans 14 amino acids. V shed 4 bases and J shed 6 bases, with 16 bases lying between them. Germline assignment: CDR1 SQVTM and CDR2 ANQGSEA. The CDR3 DNA is TGCAGCGTTGTCTCGGAGCTGAAAATCAATGAGCAGTTCTTC. Translated: CSVVSELKINEQFF.

The CDR3 region is CSARGSGGQETQYF. For the CDR3, the DNA is TGCAGTGCTAGAGGTAGCGGGGGGCAAGAGACCCAGTACTTC. This sequence joins TRBV20-1 and TRBJ2-5, with 10 positions matching TRBD2. The J segment lost 2 bases and the V segment lost 1 base, leaving 1 base of the junction unmatched. CDR3 length equals 14 residues. The germline gives CDR1 DFQATT, CDR2 SNEGSKA (reference sequence).

This chain uses TRBV24-1 with TRBJ2-1; 10 bases are shared with TRBD2. The V segment lost 0 bases and the J segment 9 bases; nucleotides outside the gene matches: 4. Germline V gene sequence: CDR1 KGHDR, CDR2 SFDVKD. This CDR3 contains 15 residues. The CDR3 nucleotides are TGTGCCACCAGTGATTTGTCAGCGGGGGGGACTGAGCAGTTCTTC. Translating it yields CATSDLSAGGTEQFF.

This clonotype was observed once. V gene TRBV3-1 combines with J gene TRBJ2-1; 9 positions match TRBD1. With V trimmed by 4 bases and J by 4 bases, 8 bases remained unmatched. This CDR3 comprises 16 residues. Germline CDR1 LGHDT, CDR2 YNNKEL (reference sequence). CDR3 bases: TGTGCCAGCAGCCCTTCACAGGGGGCGAGATACAATGAGCAGTTCTTC. Amino acids: CASSPSQGARYNEQFF.

The CDR3 DNA reads as TGTGCCAGCATAAGGGGGCTAGCCTCCTACGAGCAGTACTTC. Protein sequence: CASIRGLASYEQYF. V is TRBV7-2 and J is TRBJ2-7; 7 bases are shared with TRBD1. CDR1 and CDR2 (germline): SGHTA, FQGNSA. The J segment lost 0 bases and the V segment lost 7 bases, leaving 6 bases of the junction unmatched. CDR3 length equals 14 residues.

This clonotype was seen a few times. V is TRBV5-1 and J is TRBJ2-5; 7 nucleotides align to TRBD2. Germline values: CDR1 SGHRS, CDR2 YFSETQ. V was pared by 1 base and J by 0 bases, with 6 bases of the junction left unmatched. The CDR3 runs 16 residues. The CDR3 loop reads CASSLRASGNQETQYF. DNA for the CDR3: TGCGCCAGCAGCTTGCGGGCTAGCGGCAACCAAGAGACCCAGTACTTC.

The sample holds many counts of this clonotype. The chain has TRBV7-9 and TRBJ1-2, with D possibly TRBD1 on 6 matching bases. Per germline, CDR1 SEHNR and CDR2 FQNEAQ (reference sequence). This CDR3 is built from 14 residues. V dropped 2 bases and J dropped 8 bases, with 15 bases sitting between them. The CDR3 DNA reads as TGTGCCAGCAGCTTATCGCCGGGGGCGAGAGGCTACACCTTC. Residues: CASSLSPGARGYTF. Combining the CDR3 with reference TRBV7-9 and TRBJ1-2 gives the whole variable domain DTGVSQNPRHKITKRGQNVTFRCDPISEHNRLYWYRQTLGQGPEFLTYFQNEAQLEKSRLLSDRFSAERPKGSFSTLEIQRTEQGDSAMYLCASSLSPGARGYTFGSGTRLTVV.